The 27 T cell receptor beta chains given below trace back to one sample, sequenced in a study of PD-L1 blockade in urothelial cancer. Time point defined: pretreatment peripheral blood. Only in-frame clones appear in the TCRdb table, and some are missing; sequencing was by immunoSEQ multiplex PCR. The sample records around 71,000 clones, approximately 80% being singletons. The sample was PBMCs, taken around atezolizumab (anti-PD-L1) treatment. Every receptor here comes from a man aged 35 to 55 with urothelial cancer.

CDR3 residues: CASRARGYNEQFF. Here the CDR3 DNA reads TGTGCCAGCAGGGCCAGGGGGTACAATGAGCAGTTCTTC. This sequence joins TRBV6-1 and TRBJ2-1, with TRBD1 matching over 7 bases. The CDR3 extends over 13 amino acids. Germline CDR1 and CDR2: MNHNS and SASEGT. V shed 6 bases, J shed 4 bases, and the junction held 3 bases outside the gene matches.

The V gene is TRBV7-9, the J gene TRBJ2-1; D possibly corresponds to TRBD1 (6 bases). The germline V gene has CDR1 SEHNR and CDR2 FQNEAQ (reference sequence). V dropped 5 bases and J dropped 9 bases, with 11 bases sitting between them. The CDR3 runs to 12 residues. This CDR3 is CASSLPGVEQFF. As DNA, the CDR3 is TGTGCCAGCAGCCTACCAGGGGTTGAGCAGTTCTTC.

CDR3: CASSKGGGVDQPQHF. DNA for the CDR3: TGTGCCAGCAGCAAAGGAGGGGGAGTGGATCAGCCCCAGCATTTT. The chain has TRBV21-1 and TRBJ1-5; TRBD1 was called by the table and not checked on the DNA. TRBV21-1 is a recognized pseudogene. The CDR3 has 15 amino acids.

This clone was found a few times. The chain has TRBV7-2 and TRBJ2-7; perhaps TRBD2 as D (6 bases). The CDR3 contains 15 residues. The V gene lost 5 bases and the J gene lost 1 base, with 15 bases spanning the gap. Germline lookup yields CDR1 SGHTA and CDR2 FQGNSA. CDR3 loop: CASSRRGGGSYEQYF. The CDR3 DNA reads TGTGCCAGCAGCAGGCGGGGAGGTGGTTCCTACGAGCAGTACTTC.

The gene calls are TRBV7-9 and TRBJ2-5; D gene uncertain. CDR1 and CDR2 from the germline V gene are SEHNR and FQNEAQ (reference sequence). CDR3 length: 11 residues. Trimming took off 5 bases at V and 5 bases at J, with 6 bases between the two ends. As DNA, the CDR3 is TGTGCCAGCAGCCCCGTCGAGACCCAGTACTTC. This translates into CASSPVETQYF.

With regard to this clone: In this CDR3 the conserved last residue, phenylalanine or tryptophan, is missing, so a read error is likely. Because the CDR3's place on the DNA is in doubt, the DNA is left out and the CDR3 is given as listed by TCRdb. This chain joins TRBV7-3 and TRBJ2-7; the DNA was not compared with TRBD2, the D call given in the table. The CDR3 comprises 11 residues, both ends counted. CDR1 is SGHTA, CDR2 FQGTGA, per germline. This CDR3 is CASSPLRPSCL.

This clone was seen a single time. The V gene is TRBV30, the J gene TRBJ2-1, with D perhaps TRBD2 (6 bases). The CDR3 is 14 amino acids. V shed 0 bases and J shed 5 bases, with 11 bases lying between them. CDR1 and CDR2 from the germline V gene are GTSNPN and SVGIG (reference sequence). The CDR3 nucleotides read TGTGCCTGGAGTGTACGACTAGTTGACAATGAGCAGTTCTTC. This translates into CAWSVRLVDNEQFF.

This clone was found a few times. The chain is built from TRBV25-1 and TRBJ1-2, with D possibly being TRBD1 (6 bases). Deletions cut 3 bases from V and 8 bases from J, with 22 bases between. This CDR3 is built from 16 residues. Germline V gene sequence: CDR1 MGHDK, CDR2 SYGVNS. Here the CDR3 reads CASSDPHTKGGLGYTF. In nucleotides, the CDR3 is TGTGCCAGCAGTGACCCCCACACGAAGGGGGGGCTAGGCTACACCTTC.

This chain links TRBV2 with TRBJ2-7; the D gene is possibly TRBD1 (7 bases). Trimming shortened V by 6 bases and J by 2 bases, and 14 bases separated the two germline ends. Germline CDR1 reads SNHLY; CDR2 reads FYNNEI. The CDR3 is made up of 14 amino acids. The DNA of the CDR3 is TGTGCCAGCAGAAGGGGGCTAGCGACCTACGAGCAGTACTTC. Its translation: CASRRGLATYEQYF.

The chain joins TRBV9 to TRBJ2-7; 11 nucleotides line up with TRBD2. Germline V gene data show CDR1 as SGDLS and CDR2 as YYNGEE. The CDR3 has 17 amino acids. Trimming took 3 bases from V and 0 from J; bases not matched to a gene: 8. CDR3 amino acids: CASSETSGASDSYEQYF. CDR3 coding DNA: TGTGCCAGCAGCGAGACTAGCGGGGCTTCCGACTCCTACGAGCAGTACTTC.

This chain joins TRBV7-3 and TRBJ2-7, with 9 bases matching TRBD1. CDR3 length: 13 residues. Looked up from germline, CDR1 is SGHTA and CDR2 is FQGTGA. V lost 8 bases, J lost 3 bases, and 5 bases stayed unmatched. DNA for the CDR3: TGTGCCAGCGGGGTGGGACAGGGCTACGAGCAGTACTTC. This translates into CASGVGQGYEQYF.

The V gene is TRBV28, the J gene TRBJ1-1; 10 bases are a match to TRBD1. Germline V CDR1 and CDR2: MDHEN, SYDVKM. The CDR3 is made up of 16 amino acids. Germline trimming cut 0 bases from V and 1 base from J; bases unmatched to any gene: 2. CDR3 coding DNA: TGTGCCAGCAGTTTATGGGGACAGGGGAGGAACACTGAAGCTTTCTTT. It specifies CASSLWGQGRNTEAFF.

The chain carries TRBV5-6 and TRBJ1-2; tentatively, D is TRBD1 (5 bases). CDR3 length: 12 residues. Germline CDR1 reads SGHDT; CDR2 reads YYEEEE. V gave up 6 bases and J gave up 8 bases, with 14 bases separating them. The CDR3 spells CASNFPGGGYTF. Here the CDR3 DNA reads TGTGCCAGCAATTTCCCGGGGGGAGGCTACACCTTC.

The chain combines TRBV10-3 with TRBJ2-2; tentative D call: TRBD1 (5 bases). The V gene's germline CDR1 is ENHRY and CDR2 SYGVKD. This CDR3 is built from 14 residues. V was cut by 7 bases and J by 1 base, with 10 bases left in between. CDR3: CAITGQRNTGELFF. The DNA for the CDR3 is TGTGCCATCACTGGACAACGGAACACCGGGGAGCTGTTTTTT.

This chain joins TRBV4-2 and TRBJ2-5; TRBD2 aligns across 8 bases. Germline CDR1 and CDR2: LGHNA and YNFKEQ. Trimming removed 2 bases from V and 0 bases from J; junction bases left unmatched: 5. This CDR3 is 16 amino acids long. CDR3 in DNA: TGTGCCAGCAGCCAAAGAACTAGCGGATACCAAGAGACCCAGTACTTC. Translation: CASSQRTSGYQETQYF.

The chain combines TRBV7-2 with TRBJ2-1; D may be TRBD2 (6 bases). The CDR3 is made up of 15 amino acids. CDR1 and CDR2 from the germline V gene are SGHTA and FQGNSA. V dropped 2 bases and J dropped 1 base, with 9 bases sitting between them. The CDR3 DNA reads TGTGCCAGCAGCTTATATCGGGAGTCCTACAATGAGCAGTTCTTC. As protein: CASSLYRESYNEQFF. The entire variable domain, with the rest obtained from reference TRBV7-2 and TRBJ2-1, is as follows: GAGVSQSPSNKVTEKGKDVELRCDPISGHTALYWYRQSLGQGLEFLIYFQGNSAPDKSGLPSDRFSAERTGGSVSTLTIQRTQQEDSAVYLCASSLYRESYNEQFFGPGTRLTVL.

V usage is TRBV7-9 and J usage is TRBJ2-7; perhaps TRBD2 as D (6 bases). The V end lost 0 bases, the J end lost 6 bases, and 12 bases lay between the germline ends. The CDR3 sequence is 14 residues long. Per germline, CDR1 SEHNR and CDR2 FQNEAQ (reference sequence). CDR3 loop: CASSLAASEREQYF. CDR3 bases: TGTGCCAGCAGCTTAGCGGCTAGCGAGCGCGAGCAGTACTTC. The variable domain in full, completed from reference TRBV7-9 and TRBJ2-7, reads DTGVSQNPRHKITKRGQNVTFRCDPISEHNRLYWYRQTLGQGPEFLTYFQNEAQLEKSRLLSDRFSAERPKGSFSTLEIQRTEQGDSAMYLCASSLAASEREQYFGPGTRLTVT.

The gene calls are TRBV6-5 and TRBJ1-2; 9 bases are a match to TRBD1. The CDR3 totals 15 residues. With 0 bases clipped from V and 7 bases from J, the junction kept 6 bases outside the gene matches. Germline CDR1 reads MNHEY; CDR2 reads SVGAGI. The CDR3 DNA follows: TGTGCCAGCAGTTACTCGATGGGACAGGGCGCTGGCTACACCTTC. This sequence encodes CASSYSMGQGAGYTF.

The rearrangement uses TRBV19 and TRBJ2-5; TRBD2 matches 9 bases. Germline values: CDR1 LNHDA, CDR2 SQIVND (reference sequence). CDR3 length equals 17 residues. Losses at the gene ends were 0 bases for V and 1 base for J; bases not matched to a gene: 6. The CDR3 nucleotides read TGTGCCAGTAGTATAGACATTAGCGGGAGTCTCCAAGAGACCCAGTACTTC. Its translation is CASSIDISGSLQETQYF.

V and J are TRBV30 and TRBJ1-1, with 12 positions matching TRBD1. The V segment lost 4 bases and the J segment 6 bases; nucleotides outside the gene matches: 6. CDR3 size: 14 residues. Germline assignment: CDR1 GTSNPN and CDR2 SVGIG (reference sequence). The CDR3 reads CAWIGTGGFSEAFF. The DNA for the CDR3 is TGTGCCTGGATTGGGACAGGGGGCTTTTCTGAAGCTTTCTTT.

The V gene is TRBV2, the J gene TRBJ1-2; D is undetermined. Trimming removed 5 bases at V and 5 bases at J, with 6 bases between. The CDR3 extends over 11 amino acids. Germline lookup yields CDR1 SNHLY and CDR2 FYNNEI. CDR3 amino acids: CASSPQYGYTF. CDR3 in DNA: TGTGCCAGCAGTCCGCAGTATGGCTACACCTTC.

The V call is TRBV29-1, the J call TRBJ2-1, with a possible D match to TRBD2 (5 bases). CDR3 size: 12 residues. The germline gives CDR1 SQVTM, CDR2 ANQGSEA. The DNA of the CDR3 is TGCGGGGAGTCCTCATCCTACAATGAGCAGTTCTTC. Its translation: CGESSSYNEQFF.

J is TRBJ1-1 and V is TRBV5-1, with 7 bases that match TRBD1. The CDR3 length is 15 residues. The junction had 8 bases not matched to a gene; V was cut back by 6 bases and J by 0 bases. Germline V lookup: CDR1 SGHRS, CDR2 YFSETQ. The CDR3 DNA follows: TGCGCCAGCACGGAGAGGGGGCGGGTGAACACTGAAGCTTTCTTT. Its translation is CASTERGRVNTEAFF.

This chain connects TRBV2 to TRBJ2-1, with D perhaps matching TRBD2 (5 bases). Deletions cut 6 bases from V and 7 bases from J, with 19 bases between. The CDR3 runs 15 residues. Germline CDR1 is SNHLY and CDR2 is FYNNEI. In DNA, the CDR3 is TGTGCCAGCAGGCCCGGGTTTGGCCCGGGGAATGAGCAGTTCTTC. It is translated as CASRPGFGPGNEQFF.

The J gene is TRBJ1-3, the V gene TRBV6-5; 8 bases map to TRBD1. With 5 bases clipped from V and 5 bases from J, the junction kept 8 bases outside the gene matches. The CDR3 extends over 15 amino acids. Germline-derived CDR1 and CDR2 are MNHEY and SVGAGI. The CDR3 nucleotides read TGTGCCAGCAGTCTCGGACAGGGCCGCCGAAACACCATATATTTT. It encodes CASSLGQGRRNTIYF.

The chain carries TRBV6-7 and TRBJ2-7, with 11 bases identical to TRBD1. TRBV6-7 is placed among ORFs of uncertain function. V was pared by 7 bases and J by 3 bases, with 14 bases of the junction left unmatched. The CDR3 loop spans 17 amino acids. Here the CDR3 DNA reads TGTGCCAGCACCAAACCCCCGGGACAGGGGGGAATCTACGAGCAGTACTTC. It encodes CASTKPPGQGGIYEQYF.

The CDR3 spells CASSPTGGHYGYTF. Written as DNA, the CDR3 is TGTGCCAGCAGTCCGACAGGGGGACACTATGGCTACACCTTC. This chain connects TRBV6-6 to TRBJ1-2, with 9 bases identical to TRBD1. Per germline, CDR1 MNHNY and CDR2 SVGAGI (reference sequence). This CDR3 is 14 amino acids long. The J segment lost 3 bases and the V segment lost 5 bases, leaving 4 bases of the junction unmatched.